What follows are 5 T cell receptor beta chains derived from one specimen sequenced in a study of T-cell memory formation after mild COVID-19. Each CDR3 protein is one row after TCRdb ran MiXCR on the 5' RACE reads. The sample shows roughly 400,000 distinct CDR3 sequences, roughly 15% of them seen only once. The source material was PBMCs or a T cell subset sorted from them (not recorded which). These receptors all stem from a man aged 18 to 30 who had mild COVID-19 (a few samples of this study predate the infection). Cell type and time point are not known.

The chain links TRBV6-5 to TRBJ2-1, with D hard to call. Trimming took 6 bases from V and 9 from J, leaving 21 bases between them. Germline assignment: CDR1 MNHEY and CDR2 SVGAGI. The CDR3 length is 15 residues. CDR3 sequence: CASSRYSSGRIEQFF. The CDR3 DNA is TGTGCCAGCAGCCGATATAGCTCCGGACGGATTGAGCAGTTCTTC.

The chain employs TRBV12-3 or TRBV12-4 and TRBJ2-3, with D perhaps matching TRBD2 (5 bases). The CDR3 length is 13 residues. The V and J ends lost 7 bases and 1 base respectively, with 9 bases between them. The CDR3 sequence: CASIISGTDTQYF. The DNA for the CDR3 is TGTGCCAGCATAATTAGCGGCACAGATACGCAGTATTTT.

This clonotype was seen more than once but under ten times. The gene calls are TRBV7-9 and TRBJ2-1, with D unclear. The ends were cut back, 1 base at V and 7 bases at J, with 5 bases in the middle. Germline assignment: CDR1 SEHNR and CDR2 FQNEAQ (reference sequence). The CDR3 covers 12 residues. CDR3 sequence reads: CASSLGINEQFF. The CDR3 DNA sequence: TGTGCCAGCAGCTTAGGGATTAATGAGCAGTTCTTC.

The CDR3 DNA follows: TGTGCCACACTCACCGCCGGGAGGGGCACTGAAGCTTTCTTT. Translation: CATLTAGRGTEAFF. The chain employs TRBV10-3 and TRBJ1-1, with D perhaps TRBD1 (5 bases). The CDR3 totals 14 residues. Trimming took off 10 bases at V and 4 bases at J, with 19 bases between the two ends. Germline assignment: CDR1 ENHRY and CDR2 SYGVKD.

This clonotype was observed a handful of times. The CDR3 region has the DNA TGTGCCAGTAGTATGCAGACGCGGCGGGGGACTGAAGCTTTCTTT. This sequence encodes CASSMQTRRGTEAFF. The chain uses TRBV19 and TRBJ1-1; possible D gene TRBD1, 5 bases. The CDR3 sequence is 15 residues long. V lost 3 bases, J lost 5 bases, and 16 bases lay in between. From germline, CDR1 is LNHDA and CDR2 SQIVND (reference sequence).